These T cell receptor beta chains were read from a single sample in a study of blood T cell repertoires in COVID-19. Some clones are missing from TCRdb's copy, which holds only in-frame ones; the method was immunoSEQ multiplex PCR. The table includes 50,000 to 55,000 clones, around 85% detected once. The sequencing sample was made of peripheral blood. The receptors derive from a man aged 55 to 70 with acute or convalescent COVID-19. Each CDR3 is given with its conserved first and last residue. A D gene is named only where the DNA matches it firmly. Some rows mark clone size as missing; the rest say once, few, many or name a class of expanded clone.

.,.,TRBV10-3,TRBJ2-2,TGTGCCATCAGTCCTAACGCCGGGGAGCTGTTTTTT,CAISPNAGELFF
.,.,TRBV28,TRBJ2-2,TGTGCCAGCAGGCAGGGGTATTGGAACACCGGGGAGCTGTTTTTT,CASRQGYWNTGELFF
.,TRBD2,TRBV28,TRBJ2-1,TGTGCCAGCAGTTTTGCGGGACTAGCGGATTACAATGAGCAGTTCTTC,CASSFAGLADYNEQFF
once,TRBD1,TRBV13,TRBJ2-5,TGTGCCAGCAGCGCAACAGGGGTGGCAATCCAAGAGACCCAGTACTTC,CASSATGVAIQETQYF
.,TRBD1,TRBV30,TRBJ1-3,TGTGCCTGCCAGTGGAAGGGACAGGGGTCTCCCTCTGGAAACACCATATATTTT,CACQWKGQGSPSGNTIYF
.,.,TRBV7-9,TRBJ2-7,TGTGCCAGCAGCTTACAAGCGGCAGCAATCTACGAGCAGTACTTC,CASSLQAAAIYEQYF
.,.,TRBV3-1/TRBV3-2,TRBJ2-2,TGTGCCAGCAGCCAAGTAGGGGGAACCGGGGAGCTGTTTTTT,CASSQVGGTGELFF
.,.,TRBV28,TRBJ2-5,TGTGCCACCATGGGGGGGCCGCAGCAAGAGACCCAGTACTTC,CATMGGPQQETQYF
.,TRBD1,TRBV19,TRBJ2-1,TGTGCCAGTAGTCCCGGACAGGGCGGCTCCTACAATGAGCAGTTCTTC,CASSPGQGGSYNEQFF
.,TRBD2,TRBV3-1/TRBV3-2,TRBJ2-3,TGTGCCAGCAGCCATTTAGCGGGAGCCCGCACAGATACGCAGTATTTT,CASSHLAGARTDTQYF
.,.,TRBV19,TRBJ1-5,TGTGCCAGTAGCAACAGCCCTTATCAGCCCCAGCATTTT,CASSNSPYQPQHF
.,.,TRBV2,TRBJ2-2,TGTGCCAGCAGTACACAGGGTCCGAACACCGGGGAGCTGTTTTTT,CASSTQGPNTGELFF
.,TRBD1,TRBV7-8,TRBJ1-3,TGTGCCAGCAGCTTAATGGACAGGGGGCATGGAAACACCATATATTTT,CASSLMDRGHGNTIYF
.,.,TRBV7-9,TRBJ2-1,TGTGCCAGCAGCCCCGCCCAGTCAAACTACAATGAGCAGTTCTTC,CASSPAQSNYNEQFF
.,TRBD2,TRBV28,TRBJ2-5,TGTGCCAGCAGCCCCGGGACTAGGGGAGAGACCCAGTACTTC,CASSPGTRGETQYF
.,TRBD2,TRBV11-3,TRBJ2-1,TGTGCCAGCAGCTTAGACGGGCCCGCGGGGGGGTACAATGAGCAGTTCTTC,CASSLDGPAGGYNEQFF
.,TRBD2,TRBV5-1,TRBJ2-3,TGCGCCAGCAGCCCAGGGACTAGCGAAGATACGCAGTATTTT,CASSPGTSEDTQYF
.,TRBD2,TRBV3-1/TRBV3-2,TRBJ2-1,TGTGCCACCGTCGGTTTAGCGGGAGAGGGCAATGAGCAGTTCTTC,CATVGLAGEGNEQFF
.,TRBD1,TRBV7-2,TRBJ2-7,TGTGCCAGCAGCCTACGGACAGGGGGCACGTACGAGCAGTACTTC,CASSLRTGGTYEQYF
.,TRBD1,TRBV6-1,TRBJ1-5,TGTGCCAGCAGTGAAGTGGGACAGGGGGCGGGAAGCAATCAGCCCCAGCATTTT,CASSEVGQGAGSNQPQHF
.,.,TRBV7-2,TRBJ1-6,TGTGCCAGCAGCTTAGCCCGAACGTTTCGAGGGTCACCCCTCCACTTT,CASSLARTFRGSPLHF
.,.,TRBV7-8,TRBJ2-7,TGTGCCAGCAGCTTAGAGAGGTCCAGGGCCCACGAGCAGTACTTC,CASSLERSRAHEQYF
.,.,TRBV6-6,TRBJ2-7,TGTGCCAGCAGTTACATCAGATCGGGGTACGAGCAGTACTTC,CASSYIRSGYEQYF
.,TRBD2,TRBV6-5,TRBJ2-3,TGTGCCAGCAGGTCGGGGGGTCTGGGGGGAGATACGCAGTATTTT,CASRSGGLGGDTQYF
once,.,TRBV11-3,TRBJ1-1,TGTGCCAGCAGCTTAGGCGGCGGGGAAGCTTTCTTT,CASSLGGGEAFF
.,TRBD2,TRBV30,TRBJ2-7,TGTGCCTGGAGCGGACTAGCGGGAGCGTCTACCTACGAGCAGTACTTC,CAWSGLAGASTYEQYF
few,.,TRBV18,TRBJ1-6,TGTGCCAGCTCACCCCGACCACGTAGCGCTAATTCACCCCTCCACTTT,CASSPRPRSANSPLHF
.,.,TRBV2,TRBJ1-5,TGTGCCAGCAGTGAAGCAGGCAGGAATCAGCCCCAGCATTTT,CASSEAGRNQPQHF
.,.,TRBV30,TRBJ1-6,TGTGCCTGGAGTGTAATTGGCAGATCACCCCTCCACTTT,CAWSVIGRSPLHF
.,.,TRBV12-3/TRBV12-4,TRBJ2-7,TGTGCCAGCACTTCTAGCCCCCCGGGGTGGCAGTACTTC,CASTSSPPGWQYF
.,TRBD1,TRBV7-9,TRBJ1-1,TGTGCCAGCAGCTTAGACAGGGGAAGCACTGAAGCTTTCTTT,CASSLDRGSTEAFF
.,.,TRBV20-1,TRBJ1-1,TGCAGTGCTAGTCCACCCCTCCGGGGAGGGGACACTGAAGCTTTCTTT,CSASPPLRGGDTEAFF
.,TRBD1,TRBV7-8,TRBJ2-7,TGTGCCAGCAGCCTCGCTTCAGGGACAGCCGAGCAGTACTTC,CASSLASGTAEQYF
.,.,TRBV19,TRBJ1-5,TGTGCCAGTAGTAGACAGTACAATCAGCCCCAGCATTTT,CASSRQYNQPQHF
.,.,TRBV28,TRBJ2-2,TGTGCCACCCAGGTGTATTCGAACACCGGGGAGCTGTTTTTT,CATQVYSNTGELFF
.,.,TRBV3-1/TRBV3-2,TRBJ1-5,TGTGCCAGCAGCCAACGAGGCAAATTAAATCAGCCCCAGCATTTT,CASSQRGKLNQPQHF
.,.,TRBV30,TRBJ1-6,TGTGCCTGGAGCCCAGACAGCTATTCACCCCTCCACTTT,CAWSPDSYSPLHF
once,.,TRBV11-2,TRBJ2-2,TGTGCCAGCAGCTCCATCCGGGGGAGAAACACCGGGGAGCTGTTTTTT,CASSSIRGRNTGELFF
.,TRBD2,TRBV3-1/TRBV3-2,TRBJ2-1,TGTGCCAGCAGCCAAGTCCACTTAGCGGGAGGAACCTACAATGAGCAGTTCTTC,CASSQVHLAGGTYNEQFF
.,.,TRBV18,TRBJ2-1,TGTGCCAGCTCACTAGGACAGTCCAATGAGCAGTTCTTC,CASSLGQSNEQFF
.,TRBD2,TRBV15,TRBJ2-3,TGTGCCACCAGCAGAGATCTAGCGGCGCTAGGTACGCAGTATTTT,CATSRDLAALGTQYF
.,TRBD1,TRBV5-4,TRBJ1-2,TGTGCCAGCAGCTCTCAAGACAGGGGAAACTATGGCTACACCTTC,CASSSQDRGNYGYTF
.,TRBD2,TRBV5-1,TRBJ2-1,TGCGCCAGCAGCAGCGGGACTAGCGGCAATGAGCAGTTCTTC,CASSSGTSGNEQFF
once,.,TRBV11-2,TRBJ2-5,TGTGCCAGCAGGGGGGCGGCCTGGGAGACCCAGTACTTC,CASRGAAWETQYF
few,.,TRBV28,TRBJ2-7,TGTGCCAGCGGGGAGGGGGGGACTCGTAGTTTCGGCGAGCAGTACTTC,CASGEGGTRSFGEQYF
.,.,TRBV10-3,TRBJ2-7,TGTGCCAGTGGACACCCCTCCTACGAGCAGTACTTC,CASGHPSYEQYF
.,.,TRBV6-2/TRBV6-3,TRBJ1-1,TGTGCCAGCAGCCCCGCACTCAACACTGAAGCTTTCTTT,CASSPALNTEAFF
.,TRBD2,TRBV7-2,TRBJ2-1,TGTGCCAGCAGCCTGGGACTAGCGGACAATGAGCAGTTCTTC,CASSLGLADNEQFF
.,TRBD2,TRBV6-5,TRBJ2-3,TGTGCCAGCAGACTTCAGACTAGCTCAGATACGCAGTATTTT,CASRLQTSSDTQYF
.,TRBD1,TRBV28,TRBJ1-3,TGTGCCAGCAGTTTACGACAGGGGGCTGGAAACACCATATATTTT,CASSLRQGAGNTIYF
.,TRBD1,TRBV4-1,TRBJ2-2,TGCGCCAGCAGCCAACGGACAGGGGTGAACGGGGAGCTGTTTTTT,CASSQRTGVNGELFF
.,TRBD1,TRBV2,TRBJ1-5,TGTGCCAGCAGTGAAGCGCAAGGACAGGGACAGCCCCAGCATTTT,CASSEAQGQGQPQHF
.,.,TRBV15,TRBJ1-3,TGTGCCACCAGCAGAGGAGGGCCCTTCTTTGGAAACACCATATATTTT,CATSRGGPFFGNTIYF
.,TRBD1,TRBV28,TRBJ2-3,TGTGCCAGCAGTCGACAGGGTAGGAAAGATACGCAGTATTTT,CASSRQGRKDTQYF
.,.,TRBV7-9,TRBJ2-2,TGTGCCAGCAGTCCGACCGGGTTATCCGGGGAGCTGTTTTTT,CASSPTGLSGELFF
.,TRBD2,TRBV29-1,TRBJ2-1,TGCAGCGTTGGGGTTGCGGGAGGCCCGCAGTTCTTC,CSVGVAGGPQFF
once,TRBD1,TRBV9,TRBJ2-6,TGTGCCAGCAGCGCCTTGGACAGGGGGCCCTCTGGGGCCAACGTCCTGACTTTC,CASSALDRGPSGANVLTF
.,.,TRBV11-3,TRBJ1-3,TGTGCCAGCAGCTCCCGTACTGGAAACACCATATATTTT,CASSSRTGNTIYF
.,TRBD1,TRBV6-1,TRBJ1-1,TGTGCCAGCAGTGAATTGGACAGGGGGACGAACACTGAAGCTTTCTTT,CASSELDRGTNTEAFF